A selection of T cell receptor beta chains follows, all from one sample in a study of T cell repertoires in cytomegalovirus infection. TCRdb fed the reads into MiXCR, producing one record per CDR3 protein. The table includes 60,000 to 75,000 distinct CDR3 sequences, 4% detected once. Source material: PBMCs. The receptors derive from a human donor in good health (CMV status not recorded). Some clones in this sample may be carry-over from other donors' samples. Each CDR3 is given with its conserved first and last residue. D genes are given only for firm matches. Only part of the rows carry a size: once, few, many, or a class if the clone is expanded.

V gene: TRBV28; CDR3 length: 14; D gene: -; J gene: TRBJ1-3; clone size: many; CDR3 DNA: TGTGCCAGCAGGCCACAGGGATCTGGAAACACCATATATTTT; CDR3 protein: CASRPQGSGNTIYF
V gene: TRBV7-8; CDR3 length: 17; D gene: TRBD2; J gene: TRBJ2-7; clone size: many; CDR3 DNA: TGTGCCAGCAGCTTAGAGGCTGGGGGACTACCCGCCTACGAGCAGTACTTC; CDR3 protein: CASSLEAGGLPAYEQYF
V gene: TRBV6-2/TRBV6-3; CDR3 length: 13; D gene: TRBD1; J gene: TRBJ2-7; clone size: -; CDR3 DNA: TGTGCCAGCCGGGACAGTGCAACCTACGAGCAGTACTTC; CDR3 protein: CASRDSATYEQYF
V gene: TRBV6-1; CDR3 length: 16; D gene: TRBD1; J gene: TRBJ1-5; clone size: -; CDR3 DNA: TGTGCCAGCAGTTTCGGGACAGGGGGCGGCAATCAGCCCCAGCATTTT; CDR3 protein: CASSFGTGGGNQPQHF
V gene: TRBV19; CDR3 length: 16; D gene: TRBD2; J gene: TRBJ2-1; clone size: many; CDR3 DNA: TGTGCCAGTAGACGACTAGCGGGAGGGACCTACAATGAGCAGTTCTTC; CDR3 protein: CASRRLAGGTYNEQFF
V gene: TRBV7-2; CDR3 length: 12; D gene: -; J gene: TRBJ1-1; clone size: many; CDR3 DNA: TGTGCCAGCAGCTTACAGGGCCGTGAAGCTTTCTTT; CDR3 protein: CASSLQGREAFF
V gene: TRBV25-1; CDR3 length: 14; D gene: -; J gene: TRBJ1-2; clone size: -; CDR3 DNA: TGTGCCAGCAGCCCCCCAGGGGCAGGCTATGGCTACACCTTC; CDR3 protein: CASSPPGAGYGYTF
V gene: TRBV28; CDR3 length: 16; D gene: TRBD2; J gene: TRBJ2-5; clone size: many; CDR3 DNA: TGTGCCAGCAGTTTATTTGGCGGGAGGGTAGAAGAGACCCAGTACTTC; CDR3 protein: CASSLFGGRVEETQYF
V gene: TRBV4-3; CDR3 length: 17; D gene: -; J gene: TRBJ2-5; clone size: many; CDR3 DNA: TGCGCCAGCAGCCAAGTGGGGGGTCTCGGAGACCGAGAGACCCAGTACTTC; CDR3 protein: CASSQVGGLGDRETQYF
V gene: TRBV7-2; CDR3 length: 13; D gene: -; J gene: TRBJ1-2; clone size: many; CDR3 DNA: TGTGCCAGCAGCACACCCGCGGGGTATGGCTACACCTTC; CDR3 protein: CASSTPAGYGYTF
V gene: TRBV20-1; CDR3 length: 15; D gene: -; J gene: TRBJ1-2; clone size: many; CDR3 DNA: TGCAGTGCTCCCGGGTGGGGGGAAGGTATCTATGGCTACACCTTC; CDR3 protein: CSAPGWGEGIYGYTF
V gene: TRBV6-2/TRBV6-3; CDR3 length: 14; D gene: -; J gene: TRBJ1-1; clone size: many; CDR3 DNA: TGTGCCAGCAGTTACCCAGGGAAGAACACTGAAGCTTTCTTT; CDR3 protein: CASSYPGKNTEAFF
V gene: TRBV7-3; CDR3 length: 14; D gene: -; J gene: TRBJ2-7; clone size: many; CDR3 DNA: TGTGCCAGCAGCGCCCAGTCGGACAGCTACGAGCAGTACTTC; CDR3 protein: CASSAQSDSYEQYF
V gene: TRBV6-1; CDR3 length: 14; D gene: TRBD1; J gene: TRBJ1-1; clone size: many; CDR3 DNA: TGTGCCAGCAGTGACAGGGGGCAAGGCACTGAAGCTTTCTTT; CDR3 protein: CASSDRGQGTEAFF
V gene: TRBV7-9; CDR3 length: 17; D gene: -; J gene: TRBJ1-4; clone size: many; CDR3 DNA: TGTGCCAGCAGCCCACCCTGGGGCACTCCTGGGGCAGAAAAACTGTTTTTT; CDR3 protein: CASSPPWGTPGAEKLFF
V gene: TRBV7-2; CDR3 length: 15; D gene: -; J gene: TRBJ1-6; clone size: many; CDR3 DNA: TGTGCCAGCAGCTTGGTGATGGTCCGTAATTCACCCCTCCACTTT; CDR3 protein: CASSLVMVRNSPLHF
V gene: TRBV19; CDR3 length: 14; D gene: TRBD1; J gene: TRBJ2-5; clone size: few; CDR3 DNA: TGTGCCAGTAGCCAGACAGGGGGCGACGAGACCCAGTACTTC; CDR3 protein: CASSQTGGDETQYF
V gene: TRBV28; CDR3 length: 14; D gene: TRBD1; J gene: TRBJ2-1; clone size: many; CDR3 DNA: TGTGCCAGCAGCCCCCGACAGGGCCACAATGAGCAGTTCTTC; CDR3 protein: CASSPRQGHNEQFF